Below, 31 T cell receptor beta chains from the same sample are listed, as sequenced in a study of blood T cell repertoires in COVID-19. Sequencing used immunoSEQ multiplex PCR; TCRdb keeps in-frame clones, though not all of them. The table includes 200,000 to 250,000 clones, roughly 84% detected once. Material for sequencing was peripheral blood. Receptor source: a woman of 80 years or more with active or convalescent COVID-19.

The genes are TRBV30 and TRBJ2-3; 7 bases match TRBD2. CDR3 length equals 15 residues. From germline, CDR1 is GTSNPN and CDR2 SVGIG (reference sequence). J was trimmed by 5 bases and V by 0 bases; bases with no gene match: 8. CDR3 amino acids: CAWSVGSGPLDTQYF. DNA of the CDR3: TGTGCCTGGAGTGTCGGTAGCGGGCCCCTAGATACGCAGTATTTT.

This clone has only a few counts. The chain joins TRBV12-2 to TRBJ2-3; no DNA check was done on the table's D call, TRBD2. TRBV12-2 is marked as a pseudogene. CDR3 length equals 15 residues. In nucleotides, the CDR3 is TGTGCAAGTCGTTCCAAGCGGGAGGGGACAGATACGCAGTATTTT. This translates into CASRSKREGTDTQYF.

CDR3 nucleotides: TGTGCCACCAGTGAAAGCGGACAGGGGAGAAACATTCAGTACTTC. Protein sequence: CATSESGQGRNIQYF. This chain connects TRBV24-1 to TRBJ2-4; the match to TRBD1 covers 9 bases. The CDR3 is 15 residues long. The ends lost 4 bases at V and 6 bases at J; junction bases unmatched: 6. Looked up from germline, CDR1 is KGHDR and CDR2 is SFDVKD.

The chain recombines TRBV30 with TRBJ1-1; the D is unclear. This CDR3 contains 12 residues. Germline CDR1 reads GTSNPN; CDR2 reads SVGIG (reference sequence). Deletions cut 3 bases from V and 0 bases from J, with 5 bases between. The CDR3: CAWRRVNTEAFF. The CDR3 nucleotides read TGTGCCTGGAGACGAGTGAACACTGAAGCTTTCTTT.

This sequence joins TRBV11-2 and TRBJ2-1; TRBD2 matches at 7 bases. Germline V gene lookup returns CDR1 SGHAT and CDR2 FQNNGV. Trimming took 5 bases from V and 5 from J; bases not matched to a gene: 15. The CDR3 totals 17 residues. This CDR3 reads CASSPKGRASGNNEQFF. The CDR3 bases are TGTGCCAGCAGCCCCAAGGGACGGGCTAGCGGAAACAATGAGCAGTTCTTC.

The CDR3 DNA reads as TGTGCCATCAGTGGGGGACTAGCGGAGTCCTACAATGAGCAGTTCTTC. Protein sequence: CAISGGLAESYNEQFF. The chain links TRBV10-3 to TRBJ2-1; 11 bases align to TRBD2. Germline V gives CDR1 ENHRY, CDR2 SYGVKD. This CDR3 region has 16 residues. V dropped 4 bases and J dropped 1; count of bases not matched to a gene: 3.

V is TRBV29-1 and J is TRBJ2-3, with unresolved D. The germline V and J ends were trimmed by 6 bases and 8 bases, with 12 bases remaining between them. Germline loops: CDR1 SQVTM, CDR2 ANQGSEA. The CDR3 consists of 11 residues. The CDR3 DNA sequence: TGCAGCGTCGTCCTAAAGATTACGCAGTATTTT. Protein: CSVVLKITQYF.

This clone was seen more than once but under ten times. V usage is TRBV28 and J usage is TRBJ2-6; 8 positions agree with TRBD1. CDR3 size: 17 residues. Germline trimming cut 5 bases from V and 2 bases from J; bases unmatched to any gene: 8. The germline V gene has CDR1 MDHEN and CDR2 SYDVKM. This CDR3 reads CASSPGQGWTGANVLTF. CDR3 in DNA: TGTGCCAGCAGTCCAGGACAGGGTTGGACTGGGGCCAACGTCCTGACTTTC.

V gene TRBV3-1 (or the pseudogene TRBV3-2) combines with J gene TRBJ2-7, with D perhaps matching TRBD2 (7 bases). Germline CDR1 and CDR2: LGHDT and YNNKEL (reference sequence). The CDR3 has 14 residues. V lost 5 bases to trimming and J lost 3 bases, with 14 bases between them. Here the CDR3 DNA reads TGTGCCAGCAGCTTTGGGGGGGCTGGCTACGAGCAGTACTTC. It specifies CASSFGGAGYEQYF.

The CDR3 coding sequence is TGTGCCAGCAGCTTAGCGCTTGCACAGGGAACAAATCAGCCCCAGCATTTT. Amino acid sequence: CASSLALAQGTNQPQHF. The chain links TRBV7-9 to TRBJ1-5, with D tentatively TRBD1 (6 bases). V was pared by 0 bases and J by 4 bases, with 16 bases between. The CDR3 length is 17 residues. Germline V CDR1 and CDR2: SEHNR, FQNEAQ (reference sequence).

V is TRBV21-1 and J is TRBJ2-1; TRBD1 was called by the table and not checked on the DNA. TRBV21-1 corresponds to a pseudogene. The CDR3 extends over 14 amino acids. The CDR3 region is CARVQVCSYNEQFF. The CDR3 DNA reads TGTGCCAGAGTCCAGGTGTGCTCCTACAATGAGCAGTTCTTC.

V and J are TRBV19 and TRBJ2-3; D may be TRBD2 (6 bases). V was clipped by 1 base and J by 8 bases, with 10 bases between them. The CDR3 sequence is 13 residues long. Per germline, CDR1 LNHDA and CDR2 SQIVND (reference sequence). CDR3 residues: CASSIATGGTQYF. CDR3 DNA sequence: TGTGCCAGTAGTATAGCGACCGGGGGTACGCAGTATTTT.

V and J are TRBV4-2 and TRBJ2-3; 12 positions agree with TRBD2. Germline assignment: CDR1 LGHNA and CDR2 YNFKEQ. The CDR3 is 16 amino acids. V shed 4 bases and J 5 bases; nucleotides not matched to a gene: 7. The CDR3 sequence: CASSPTSGSKKDTQYF. The DNA of the CDR3 is TGTGCCAGCAGCCCGACTAGCGGGAGTAAAAAAGATACGCAGTATTTT.

This chain joins TRBV9 and TRBJ2-2, with D possibly matching TRBD2 (5 bases). Germline V gene data show CDR1 as SGDLS and CDR2 as YYNGEE. V lost 1 base, J lost 1 base, and 8 bases lay in between. The CDR3 runs to 15 residues. The CDR3 DNA reads TGTGCCAGCAGCGTATTCAGCGGGAACACCGGGGAGCTGTTTTTT. Protein product: CASSVFSGNTGELFF.

The chain employs TRBV27 and TRBJ1-4; no reliable D call. Germline-derived CDR1 and CDR2 are MNHEY and SMNVEV (reference sequence). The V end was cut by 8 bases, the J end by 3 bases, with 16 bases between. The CDR3 extends over 15 amino acids. The CDR3 sequence: CASCGVPWANEKLFF. CDR3 DNA sequence: TGTGCCAGCTGCGGGGTGCCTTGGGCTAATGAAAAACTGTTTTTT. The full variable domain, its missing parts supplied by reference TRBV27 and TRBJ1-4, is EAQVTQNPRYLITVTGKKLTVTCSQNMNHEYMSWYRQDPGLGLRQIYYSMNVEVTDKGDVPEGYKVSRKEKRNFPLILESPSPNQTSLYFCASCGVPWANEKLFFGSGTQLSVL.

The chain couples TRBV20-1 to TRBJ2-1; D gene ambiguous. This CDR3 is 12 amino acids long. The germline V and J ends were trimmed by 3 bases and 8 bases, with 11 bases remaining between them. Per germline, CDR1 DFQATT and CDR2 SNEGSKA (reference sequence). CDR3: CSASPSVDEQFF. For the CDR3, the DNA is TGCAGTGCTAGTCCAAGCGTCGATGAGCAGTTCTTC.

A remark on this clone: One end of the junction does not line up with germline, which may come from a read error. The sample holds other DNA sequences that translate to the same CDR3. The gene calls are TRBV9 and TRBJ2-7; D possibly corresponds to TRBD1 (6 bases). The CDR3 is 14 residues long. CDR1 and CDR2 from the germline V gene are SGDLS and YYNGEE. This CDR3 reads CASSPGGGRYEQYF. For the CDR3, the DNA is TGTGCTAGCAGCCCCGGTGGGGGCAGGTACGAGCAGTACTTC.

This chain connects TRBV27 to TRBJ2-5, with TRBD1 matching over 7 bases. CDR3 length: 14 residues. Germline V gene lookup returns CDR1 MNHEY and CDR2 SMNVEV (reference sequence). With 4 bases clipped from V and 7 bases from J, the junction kept 9 bases outside the gene matches. CDR3 in amino acids: CASSSSRGFGTQYF. The CDR3 nucleotides are TGTGCCAGCAGTTCTTCCAGGGGGTTCGGGACCCAGTACTTC.

This chain connects TRBV19 to TRBJ1-6, with 10 positions matching TRBD1. The CDR3 is made up of 14 amino acids. The V and J ends lost 2 bases and 10 bases, in that order; junction bases with no gene match: 2. CDR1 LNHDA and CDR2 SQIVND come from the germline V gene (reference sequence). CDR3 amino acids: CASSILTGGSPLHF. The CDR3, as DNA: TGTGCCAGTAGTATACTGACAGGGGGCTCACCCCTCCACTTT.

This rearrangement joins TRBV5-8 to TRBJ2-2, with D unclear. Trimming took off 1 base at V and 7 bases at J, with 14 bases between the two ends. There are 15 residues in the CDR3. Looked up from germline, CDR1 is SGHTS and CDR2 is YDEGEE. CDR3 in amino acids: CASSLSISLGGELFF. For the CDR3, the DNA is TGTGCCAGCAGCTTGTCCATTAGTCTCGGCGGGGAGCTGTTTTTT.

The rearrangement uses TRBV19 and TRBJ2-3, with 16 bases fitting TRBD2. Germline V gene lookup returns CDR1 LNHDA and CDR2 SQIVND (reference sequence). J gave up 6 bases and V 7 bases, and 10 bases lay outside the gene matches. The CDR3 has 17 residues. The CDR3 loop is CASTGTSGRAVRDTQYF. In DNA form, the CDR3 reads TGTGCCAGTACCGGGACTAGCGGGAGGGCGGTTCGGGATACGCAGTATTTT. Full variable domain (outside the CDR3, taken from reference TRBV19 and TRBJ2-3): DGGITQSPKYLFRKEGQNVTLSCEQNLNHDAMYWYRQDPGQGLRLIYYSQIVNDFQKGDIAEGYSVSREKKESFPLTVTSAQKNPTAFYLCASTGTSGRAVRDTQYFGPGTRLTVL.

This chain links TRBV18 with TRBJ1-1; tentatively, D is TRBD1 (5 bases). The V and J ends lost 6 bases and 3 bases respectively, with 17 bases between them. Looked up from germline, CDR1 is KGHSH and CDR2 is LQKENI. There are 15 residues in the CDR3. The CDR3 nucleotides read TGTGCCAGCTCTAAGACTCAGGGCGGAGACACTGAAGCTTTCTTT. Its translation is CASSKTQGGDTEAFF.

This chain links TRBV7-2 with TRBJ1-2; 10 positions match TRBD1. CDR1 and CDR2 from the germline V gene are SGHTA and FQGNSA. Losses at the gene ends were 3 bases for V and 8 bases for J; bases not matched to a gene: 3. The CDR3 covers 13 residues. The CDR3 protein is CASSFGTGVGYTF. CDR3 nucleotide sequence: TGTGCCAGCAGCTTCGGGACAGGGGTGGGCTACACCTTC.

This clone was seen only once. The genes are TRBV5-1 and TRBJ2-3; the match to TRBD1 covers 7 bases. The CDR3 is made up of 15 amino acids. Trimming at V came to 4 bases and at J to 2 bases, leaving 7 bases not matched to a gene. Per the germline V gene, CDR1 is SGHRS and CDR2 is YFSETQ. CDR3 sequence: CASSRGQVNTDTQYF. The CDR3 DNA sequence: TGCGCCAGCAGCCGCGGACAGGTGAACACAGATACGCAGTATTTT.

J is TRBJ2-7 and V is TRBV4-3; TRBD1 matches 7 bases. V was clipped by 0 bases and J by 2 bases; unmatched bases: 4. The CDR3 spans 15 residues. The V gene's germline CDR1 is LGHNA and CDR2 YSLEER. The CDR3 DNA is TGCGCCAGCAGCCAAGATTGGGGACAGACCTACGAGCAGTACTTC. It specifies CASSQDWGQTYEQYF.

V and J are TRBV7-3 and TRBJ2-1; D remains ambiguous. Germline CDR1 reads SGHTA; CDR2 reads FQGTGA. Trimming cost V 5 bases and J 4 bases, with 15 bases left between them. The CDR3 spans 15 residues. This CDR3 reads CASSRTPESYNEQFF. DNA of the CDR3: TGTGCCAGCAGCCGCACACCCGAATCTTACAATGAGCAGTTCTTC. The complete variable domain, with remaining parts taken from reference TRBV7-3 and TRBJ2-1, reads GAGVSQTPSNKVTEKGKYVELRCDPISGHTALYWYRQSLGQGPEFLIYFQGTGAADDSGLPNDRFFAVRPEGSVSTLKIQRTERGDSAVYLCASSRTPESYNEQFFGPGTRLTVL.

This clone showed up just a few times. V and J are TRBV10-1 and TRBJ1-5; 11 bases match TRBD1. From germline, CDR1 is WNHNN and CDR2 SYGVQD (reference sequence). The trim removed 2 bases at V and 4 bases at J, leaving 4 bases unmatched. The CDR3 contains 16 residues. In nucleotides, the CDR3 is TGCGCCAGCAGTGAGGGGGGACAGGGGGGAAATCAGCCCCAGCATTTT. It translates to CASSEGGQGGNQPQHF.

This clone has just a few counts. CDR3 in DNA: TGCAGCGTTGAAGAGCTCCGAGGTCAGCCCCAGCATTTT. It translates to CSVEELRGQPQHF. The V call is TRBV29-1, the J call TRBJ1-5; no firm D call. With 0 bases removed from V and 6 bases from J, the gap between germline ends came to 9 bases. Germline-derived CDR1 and CDR2 are SQVTM and ANQGSEA. The CDR3 contains 13 residues.

This rearrangement joins TRBV7-9 to TRBJ2-4, with D possibly being TRBD2 (6 bases). The V end was cut by 3 bases, the J end by 0 bases, with 12 bases between. The CDR3 totals 16 residues. Germline loops: CDR1 SEHNR, CDR2 FQNEAQ (reference sequence). The CDR3 region has the DNA TGTGCCAGCAGCTTGGAGGGATCCCGAGCCAAAAACATTCAGTACTTC. Amino acids: CASSLEGSRAKNIQYF.

This sequence joins TRBV2 and TRBJ2-5; D gene uncertain. This CDR3 is 11 amino acids long. Germline V gene sequence: CDR1 SNHLY, CDR2 FYNNEI. The V end was cut by 7 bases, the J end by 7 bases, with 10 bases between. The CDR3 sequence: CASKAEGTQYF. In DNA, the CDR3 is TGTGCCAGCAAGGCGGAAGGGACCCAGTACTTC.

The chain links TRBV6-2 or TRBV6-3 to TRBJ1-5; the D gene is possibly TRBD1 (5 bases). The CDR3 consists of 16 residues. V was cut by 0 bases and J by 6 bases, with 15 bases left in between. Germline CDR1 and CDR2: MNHEY and SVGEGT. The CDR3 nucleotides read TGTGCCAGCAGTTACTCGACCAGGGTTAAGGGTCAGCCCCAGCATTTT. Protein sequence: CASSYSTRVKGQPQHF.